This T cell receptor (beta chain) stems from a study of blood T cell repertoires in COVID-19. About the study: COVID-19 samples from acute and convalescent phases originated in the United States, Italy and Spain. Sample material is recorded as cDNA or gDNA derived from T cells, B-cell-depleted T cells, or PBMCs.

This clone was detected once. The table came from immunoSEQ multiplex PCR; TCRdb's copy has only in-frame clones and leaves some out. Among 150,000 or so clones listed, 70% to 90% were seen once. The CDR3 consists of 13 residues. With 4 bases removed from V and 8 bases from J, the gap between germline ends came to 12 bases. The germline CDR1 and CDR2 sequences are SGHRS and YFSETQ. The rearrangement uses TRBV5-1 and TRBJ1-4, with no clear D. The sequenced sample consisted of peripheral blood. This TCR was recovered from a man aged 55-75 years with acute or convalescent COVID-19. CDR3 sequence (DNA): TGCGCCAGCAGCCTCCCGGAGGGCGAAAAACTGTTTTTT. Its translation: CASSLPEGEKLFF.